This TCR beta chain was captured in a study of identical twins. The study's findings and limits: Twins shared beta out-of-frame sequences in excess, but this excess was weaker. Insertions were fewer in abundant cord blood beta clonotypes, whereas memory repertoires showed none of this pattern. Without tracking the same donors, conclusions rested on cross-sectional statistical analysis.

As concerns this clonotype: What it recognizes is unknown.

The CDR3 runs to 16 residues. Per the germline V gene, CDR1 is SGHTA and CDR2 is FQGTGA. The V segment lost 5 bases and the J segment 6 bases; nucleotides outside the gene matches: 10. TCRdb analysed the 5' RACE reads with MiXCR anew, one entry per CDR3 protein. This table holds some 460,000 distinct CDR3 sequences, approximately 15% found once. These data also featured in a second study, about yellow fever vaccine responses in identical twins.

The V call is TRBV7-3, the J call TRBJ2-1, with 10 nucleotides matching TRBD1. The TCR originated in a woman between 18 and 29 years old in good health. Sequences were obtained from CD4+ T cells sorted from blood. CDR3: CASSHGADRGSNEQFF. Written as DNA, the CDR3 is TGTGCCAGCAGCCACGGGGCGGACAGGGGGAGCAATGAGCAGTTCTTC. The full variable domain, rest sourced from reference TRBV7-3 and TRBJ2-1, is GAGVSQTPSNKVTEKGKYVELRCDPISGHTALYWYRQSLGQGPEFLIYFQGTGAADDSGLPNDRFFAVRPEGSVSTLKIQRTERGDSAVYLCASSHGADRGSNEQFFGPGTRLTVL.